The rows below give T cell receptor beta chains drawn from one sample of a study of post-analysis software for immune sequencing data. TCRdb used MiXCR to reprocess the PCR reads, holding one entry per CDR3 protein. Among 400,000 to 500,000 distinct CDR3 sequences, approximately 38% were seen once, and the ten largest hold approximately 7.7%. Sequenced material: blood. The receptors shown here come from a girl between 2 and 10 years old with multiple sclerosis. Both conserved end residues are part of each CDR3. A D gene is named only where the DNA matches it firmly. Size is omitted from some rows. Given values are once, few, many or a class for expanded clones.

J | V | D | size | CDR3 | DNA
TRBJ1-1 | TRBV12-3/TRBV12-4 | NA | few | CASSLAGHGTEAFF | TGTGCCAGCAGTTTAGCAGGACATGGGACTGAAGCTTTCTTT
TRBJ2-7 | TRBV28 | TRBD1 | few | CASSFRTGSYEQYF | TGTGCCAGCAGTTTTAGGACAGGGTCCTACGAGCAGTACTTC
TRBJ2-3 | TRBV25-1 | TRBD1 | NA | CASSELGGASTDTQYF | TGTGCCAGCAGTGAATTAGGGGGCGCTAGCACAGATACGCAGTATTTT
TRBJ1-2 | TRBV27 | TRBD1 | NA | CASSLGTGVDGYTF | TGTGCCAGCAGTCTCGGGACAGGGGTGGATGGCTACACCTTC
TRBJ2-5 | TRBV4-3 | NA | NA | CASSQGTDQETQYF | TGCGCCAGCAGCCAAGGGACAGACCAAGAGACCCAGTACTTC
TRBJ2-5 | TRBV25-1 | TRBD2 | few | CASSESAGARVETQYF | TGTGCCAGCAGTGAATCCGCGGGAGCGAGGGTGGAGACCCAGTACTTC
TRBJ1-5 | TRBV6-4 | NA | few | CASASGVGGQPQHF | TGTGCCAGCGCCTCAGGGGTAGGGGGGCAGCCCCAGCATTTT
TRBJ2-7 | TRBV21-1 | NA | few | CASSKLTGNSYEQYF | TGTGCCAGCAGCAAACTGACAGGGAACTCCTACGAGCAGTACTTC
TRBJ1-5 | TRBV6-1 | NA | NA | CASSERQSGQPQHF | TGTGCCAGCAGTGAACGACAGTCAGGGCAGCCCCAGCATTTT
TRBJ2-7 | TRBV28 | NA | NA | CASSLTPTRVPLSYEQYF | TGTGCCAGCAGTTTAACTCCGACAAGGGTCCCCTTATCCTACGAGCAGTACTTC
TRBJ2-1 | TRBV7-6 | TRBD2 | NA | CASSLSGGAENEQFF | TGTGCCAGCAGCCTTAGCGGGGGGGCCGAGAATGAGCAGTTCTTC
TRBJ2-7 | TRBV6-2/TRBV6-3 | NA | few | CASKGGSGYEQYF | TGTGCCAGCAAAGGAGGGAGTGGCTACGAGCAGTACTTC
TRBJ2-7 | TRBV2 | NA | few | CASSERDTLAEQYF | TGTGCCAGCAGTGAACGGGACACCCTCGCCGAGCAGTACTTC
TRBJ2-7 | TRBV28 | TRBD2 | NA | CASSLRSSGNYEQYF | TGTGCCAGCAGTTTAAGGTCTAGCGGTAACTACGAGCAGTACTTC
TRBJ2-3 | TRBV20-1 | NA | many | CSAEGGTSITDTQYF | TGCAGTGCCGAAGGTGGGACTTCGATCACAGATACGCAGTATTTT
TRBJ2-6 | TRBV7-6 | TRBD1 | few | CASSSRTGGIISGANVLTF | TGTGCCAGCAGCTCCCGGACAGGGGGCATTATCTCTGGGGCCAACGTCCTGACTTTC
TRBJ2-3 | TRBV20-1 | NA | NA | CSAGPTQLQYF | TGCAGTGCTGGGCCTACGCAGCTGCAGTATTTT
TRBJ2-2 | TRBV6-2/TRBV6-3 | NA | many | CASWSARLNTGELFF | TGTGCCAGCTGGTCCGCCAGACTGAACACCGGGGAGCTGTTTTTT
TRBJ2-3 | TRBV29-1 | TRBD1 | NA | CSVQQGAVTDTQYF | TGCAGCGTTCAACAGGGGGCGGTCACAGATACGCAGTATTTT
TRBJ2-7 | TRBV12-3/TRBV12-4 | TRBD1 | NA | CASSLDRFRVDEQYF | TGTGCCAGCAGTTTGGACAGGTTCCGGGTAGACGAGCAGTACTTC
TRBJ2-3 | TRBV3-1 | NA | NA | CACSQSLSEGTDTQYF | TGTGCCTGCAGCCAGAGCCTAAGCGAGGGCACAGATACGCAGTATTTT
TRBJ2-7 | TRBV20-1 | NA | NA | CSAREVPGRDYEQYF | TGCAGTGCTAGAGAGGTCCCAGGTAGGGACTACGAGCAGTACTTC
TRBJ1-2 | TRBV29-1 | NA | once | CSVEPRDNYGYTF | TGCAGCGTTGAACCCCGGGACAACTATGGCTACACCTTC
TRBJ2-7 | TRBV3-1 | NA | NA | CASSQGVDSSYEQYF | TGTGCCAGCAGCCAAGGTGTCGACAGCTCCTACGAGCAGTACTTC
TRBJ1-6 | TRBV20-1 | TRBD1 | few | CSATGRGRGPSSYNSPLHF | TGCAGTGCGACGGGCAGGGGGAGAGGGCCTAGCTCCTATAATTCACCCCTCCACTTT
TRBJ1-1 | TRBV7-2 | NA | once | CASSLVALTEAFF | TGTGCCAGCAGCTTAGTCGCTCTGACTGAAGCTTTCTTT
TRBJ1-5 | TRBV12-3/TRBV12-4 | TRBD1 | NA | CASSPEDRGVNQPQHF | TGTGCCAGCAGTCCAGAGGACAGGGGGGTCAATCAGCCCCAGCATTTT
TRBJ2-3 | TRBV7-2 | NA | few | CASSLWTADTQYF | TGTGCCAGCAGCCTGTGGACGGCGGATACGCAGTATTTT